This is a list of T cell receptor beta chains from one sample in a study of STAT5B mutations in CD4+ large granular lymphocyte leukemia. Repertoires were generated with immunoSEQ multiplex PCR, while TCRdb's copy carries only in-frame clones and drops some. The sample includes 37,000 or so clones, roughly 76% of them seen just once. Source material: CD4+ T cells from blood buffy coats. The source of these receptors is a human donor in good health. The CDR3 runs from the conserved cysteine through the conserved F or W. The order of the fields is J gene, V gene, D gene, CDR3 DNA, CDR3 protein. The D gene is left open where the match is weak.

TRBJ1-3	TRBV28	-	TGTGCCAGCAGTTTCACTAGCTCTGGAAACACCATATATTTT	CASSFTSSGNTIYF
TRBJ2-7	TRBV4-3	-	TGCGCCAGCAGCCAAGAAATTGGGTCTACCTACGAGCAGTACTTC	CASSQEIGSTYEQYF
TRBJ2-3	TRBV2	-	TGTGCCGAGGGGGCACTAGCGGAAGGAACGCAGTATTTT	CAEGALAEGTQYF
TRBJ2-2	TRBV19	-	TGTGCCAGTAGTATAGGGGCTACTAACACCGGGGAGCTGTTTTTT	CASSIGATNTGELFF
TRBJ2-7	TRBV19	-	TGTGCCAGTAGTATTGAAGGTCAGGGTTCCTACGAGCAGTACTTC	CASSIEGQGSYEQYF
TRBJ1-2	TRBV7-2	TRBD1	TGTGCCAGCAGCTTAGCGGAGGGGGCAATGCGAAATGGCTACACCTTC	CASSLAEGAMRNGYTF
TRBJ1-1	TRBV20-1	-	TGCAGTGTACACAGGGCGACTGAAGCTTTCTTT	CSVHRATEAFF
TRBJ1-1	TRBV2	-	TGTGCCAGCAGTGCGGGGAAAAGCAAAGCTTTCTTT	CASSAGKSKAFF
TRBJ2-3	TRBV7-2	-	TGTGCCAGCAGCGGCCGGGACGGAACGCTGACAATACTCACAGATACGCAGTATTTT	CASSGRDGTLTILTDTQYF
TRBJ1-6	TRBV5-5	-	TGTGCCAGCAGCTCAGAGGGGACACCCAATTCACCCCTCCACTTT	CASSSEGTPNSPLHF